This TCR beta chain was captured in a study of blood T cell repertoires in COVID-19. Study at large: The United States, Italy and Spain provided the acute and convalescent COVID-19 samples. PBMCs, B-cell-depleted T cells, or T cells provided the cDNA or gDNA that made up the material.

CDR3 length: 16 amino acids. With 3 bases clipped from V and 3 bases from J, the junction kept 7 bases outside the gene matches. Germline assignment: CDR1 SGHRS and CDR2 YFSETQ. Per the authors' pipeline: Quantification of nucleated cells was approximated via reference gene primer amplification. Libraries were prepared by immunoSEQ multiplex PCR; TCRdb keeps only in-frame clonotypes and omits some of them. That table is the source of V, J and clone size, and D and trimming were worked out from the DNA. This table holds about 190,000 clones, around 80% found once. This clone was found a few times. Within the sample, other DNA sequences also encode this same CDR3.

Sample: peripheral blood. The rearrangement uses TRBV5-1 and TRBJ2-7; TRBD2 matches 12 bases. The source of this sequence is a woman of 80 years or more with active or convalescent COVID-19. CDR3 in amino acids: CASSYEPGLAGYEQYF. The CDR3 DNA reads TGCGCCAGCAGCTACGAACCGGGACTAGCGGGCTACGAGCAGTACTTC.